Listed below are T cell receptor beta chains from one sample, sequenced in a study of blood T cell repertoires in COVID-19. Data came from immunoSEQ multiplex PCR; TCRdb stores just in-frame clones and leaves some out. The table shows 250,000 or so clones, with approximately 90% occurring only once. Sequenced sample: PBMCs or T cells enriched from blood (not recorded which). These receptors originate from a woman in her twenties or thirties with acute COVID-19. CDR3s include the opening cysteine and the closing phenylalanine or tryptophan. Fields, in order: J gene, V gene, CDR3 length, CDR3 protein.

>TRBJ2-7|TRBV7-2|14
CASSTTPDTYEQYF
>TRBJ2-7|TRBV18|11
CASSPDIGQYF
>TRBJ1-6|TRBV6-5|15
CASSYSNRGNSPLHF
>TRBJ1-5|TRBV7-9|15
CASSLGQGSNQPQHF
>TRBJ2-2|TRBV27|14
CASSPGGRTGELFF
>TRBJ1-6|TRBV4-3|15
CASSQEIGGGSPLHF
>TRBJ2-5|TRBV3-1/TRBV3-2|14
CASSQPPEQETQYF
>TRBJ2-1|TRBV27|15
CASSRVGDSYNEQFF
>TRBJ1-6|TRBV19|15
CASSIGRTGGSPLHF
>TRBJ1-1|TRBV19|14
CASSTSPRGPEAFF
>TRBJ1-1|TRBV29-1|16
CSVDLRDRGPLSGAFF
>TRBJ1-2|TRBV6-5|15
CASSSPGQGRFGYTF
>TRBJ2-7|TRBV5-1|18
CASNPWGHHRQAFHEQYF
>TRBJ2-1|TRBV7-2|14
CASSSRTSWGKQFF
>TRBJ1-2|TRBV20-1|13
CSASEAADYGYTF
>TRBJ1-1|TRBV13|13
CASSYRENTEAFF
>TRBJ2-2|TRBV19|15
CASTERPPDTGELFF
>TRBJ2-1|TRBV24-1|11
CATPFRYEQFF
>TRBJ1-5|TRBV6-5|13
CASLSGLYQPQHF
>TRBJ1-3|TRBV14|16
CASSQDLGVTGNTIYF
>TRBJ1-1|TRBV5-1|14
CASSSMTGDTEAFF
>TRBJ2-3|TRBV10-3|15
CAIRETQVLKNTQYF
>TRBJ1-4|TRBV7-9|15
CASSRTGGVGEKLFF
>TRBJ1-4|TRBV5-4|15
CASSPQGKTNEKLFF
>TRBJ2-7|TRBV12-3/TRBV12-4|13
CASSEPGSYEQYF
>TRBJ2-5|TRBV10-3|15
CAISGTSGTQETQYF
>TRBJ2-1|TRBV4-3|13
CASSQVRRDEQFF
>TRBJ1-5|TRBV6-2/TRBV6-3|17
CASSYSVQWGSNQPQHF
>TRBJ2-7|TRBV6-5|14
CASSNTGGNYEQYF
>TRBJ2-3|TRBV3-1/TRBV3-2|15
CASSHKRAFTDTQYF
>TRBJ1-1|TRBV6-5|14
CASSRGKEGSEAFF
>TRBJ2-2|TRBV7-9|12
CASSLRAGELFF
>TRBJ1-5|TRBV21-1|14
CATQQGVINQPQHF
>TRBJ1-2|TRBV7-8|13
CASSYDRGYGYTF
>TRBJ2-1|TRBV12-5|18
CASGLGTLAGGLEEEQFF
>TRBJ1-2|TRBV20-1|8
CSASLYTF
>TRBJ2-5|TRBV19|13
CASSRQEEGLQYF
>TRBJ1-2|TRBV7-2|15
CASSLANTGNYGYTF
>TRBJ2-7|TRBV6-5|12
CASSSLFDEQYF
>TRBJ1-2|TRBV15|15
CATSIQGQGAYGYTF
>TRBJ1-2|TRBV19|14
CASSIVARDYGYTF
>TRBJ1-5|TRBV28|15
CASTGEGGSNQPQHF
>TRBJ2-7|TRBV7-2|16
CASSPGSWLGVYEQYF
>TRBJ1-6|TRBV5-1|15
CASSSQQGALSPLHF
>TRBJ2-6|TRBV4-3|17
CASSQYPRESGANVLTF
>TRBJ2-7|TRBV3-1/TRBV3-2|14
CASSPIWGGDEQYF
>TRBJ2-1|TRBV4-1|19
CASSQEEGTSGTTYNEQFF
>TRBJ1-5|TRBV2|14
CASSAGQSNQPQHF
>TRBJ1-3|TRBV7-2|13
CASSPGQGNTIYF
>TRBJ2-3|TRBV3-1/TRBV3-2|15
CASSLSGGSADTQYF
>TRBJ1-2|TRBV7-9|17
CASSSLGRRPRGYGYTF